This T cell receptor beta chain was sequenced during a study of OX40 agonist ivuxolimab in advanced cancers. Study background: Ivuxolimab was administered intravenously to patients at 0.01 to 10 mg/kg every 2 weeks.

Data came from immunoSEQ multiplex PCR; TCRdb stores just in-frame clones and leaves some out. In the table there are roughly 76,000 clones, roughly 91% of which are singletons. Study-wide findings and caveats: CD4+ T cells averaged fewer expanded clones than CD8+ T cells. A proportion of nonresponders additionally exhibited low normalized T-cell clonal expansion.

Comment on this clone: Its antigen is unidentified.

The V gene's germline CDR1 is MNHNY and CDR2 SVGAGI (reference sequence). The CDR3 has 14 amino acids. Unmatched junction bases numbered 5, after V lost 6 bases and J lost 2 bases. The sample consisted of CD4+ or CD8+ T cells sorted from blood, taken in a trial of the OX40 agonist ivuxolimab. The sequence was collected from an adult with an advanced solid tumor such as melanoma, head and neck, liver or kidney cancer. The rearrangement uses TRBV6-6 and TRBJ2-7; 9 nucleotides agree with TRBD2. CDR3 in amino acids: CASSRLAAPYEQYF. In DNA form, the CDR3 reads TGTGCCAGCAGCCGACTAGCGGCCCCCTACGAGCAGTACTTC.